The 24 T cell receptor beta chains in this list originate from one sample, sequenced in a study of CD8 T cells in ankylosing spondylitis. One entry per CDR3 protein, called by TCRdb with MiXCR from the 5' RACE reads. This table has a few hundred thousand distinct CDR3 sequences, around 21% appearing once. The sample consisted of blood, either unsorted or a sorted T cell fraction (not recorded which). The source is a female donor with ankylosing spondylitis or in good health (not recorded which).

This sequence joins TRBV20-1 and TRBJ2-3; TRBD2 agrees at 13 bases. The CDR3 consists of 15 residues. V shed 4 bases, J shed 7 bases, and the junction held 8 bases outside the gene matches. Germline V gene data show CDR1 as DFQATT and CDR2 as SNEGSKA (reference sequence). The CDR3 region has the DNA TGCAGTGCTAATACACTAGCGGGGGGGGGAAATACGCAGTATTTT. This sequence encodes CSANTLAGGGNTQYF.

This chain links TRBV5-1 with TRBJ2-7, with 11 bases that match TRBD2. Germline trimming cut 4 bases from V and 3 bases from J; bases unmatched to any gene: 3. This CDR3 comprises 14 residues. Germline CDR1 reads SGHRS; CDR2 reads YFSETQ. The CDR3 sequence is CASSVTSGSYEQYF. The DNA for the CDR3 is TGCGCCAGCAGCGTCACTAGCGGGAGCTACGAGCAGTACTTC.

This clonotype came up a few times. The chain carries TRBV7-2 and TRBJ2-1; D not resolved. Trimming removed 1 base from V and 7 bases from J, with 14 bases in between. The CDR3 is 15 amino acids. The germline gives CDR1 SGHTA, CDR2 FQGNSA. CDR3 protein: CASSLDKARRNEQFF. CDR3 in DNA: TGTGCCAGCAGCTTAGATAAGGCGAGAAGGAATGAGCAGTTCTTC.

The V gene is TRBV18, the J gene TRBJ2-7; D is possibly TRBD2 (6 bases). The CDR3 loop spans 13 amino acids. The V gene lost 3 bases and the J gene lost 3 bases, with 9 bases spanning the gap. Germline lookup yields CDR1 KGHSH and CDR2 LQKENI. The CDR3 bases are TGTGCCAGCTCACCGGAGGGACTCTACGAGCAGTACTTC. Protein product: CASSPEGLYEQYF.

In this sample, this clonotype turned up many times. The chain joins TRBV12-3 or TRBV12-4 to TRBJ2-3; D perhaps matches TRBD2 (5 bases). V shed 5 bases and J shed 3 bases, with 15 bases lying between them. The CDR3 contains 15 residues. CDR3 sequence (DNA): TGTGCCAGCAGTCTCTCTCTGGGAGAAACAGATACGCAGTATTTT. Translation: CASSLSLGETDTQYF.

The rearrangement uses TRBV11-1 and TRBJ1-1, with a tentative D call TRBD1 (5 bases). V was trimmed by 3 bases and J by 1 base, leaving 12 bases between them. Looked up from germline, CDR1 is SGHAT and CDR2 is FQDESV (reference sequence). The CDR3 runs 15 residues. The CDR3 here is CASSFRSGPNTEAFF. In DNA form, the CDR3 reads TGTGCCAGCAGCTTTAGGTCGGGGCCGAACACTGAAGCTTTCTTT.

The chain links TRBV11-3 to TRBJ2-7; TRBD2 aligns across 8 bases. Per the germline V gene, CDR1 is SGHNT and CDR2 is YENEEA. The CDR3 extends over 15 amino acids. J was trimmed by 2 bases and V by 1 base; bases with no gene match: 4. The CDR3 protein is CASSLGAGGAYEQYF. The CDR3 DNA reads TGTGCCAGCAGCTTAGGGGCGGGAGGAGCCTACGAGCAGTACTTC. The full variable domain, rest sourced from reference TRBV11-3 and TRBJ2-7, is EAGVVQSPRYKIIEKKQPVAFWCNPISGHNTLYWYLQNLGQGPELLIRYENEEAVDDSQLPKDRFSAERLKGVDSTLKIQPAELGDSAVYLCASSLGAGGAYEQYFGPGTRLTVT.

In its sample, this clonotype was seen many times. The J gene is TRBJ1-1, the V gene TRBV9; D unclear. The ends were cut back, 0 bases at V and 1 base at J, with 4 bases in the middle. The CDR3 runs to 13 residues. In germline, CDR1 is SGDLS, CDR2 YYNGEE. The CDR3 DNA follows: TGTGCCAGCAGCGTAGCGCAGAACACTGAAGCTTTCTTT. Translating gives CASSVAQNTEAFF.

Written as DNA, the CDR3 is TGTGCCAGCAGTTACGCTGGGGGGTGGGATACGCAGTATTTT. This translates into CASSYAGGWDTQYF. The gene calls are TRBV6-5 and TRBJ2-3, with TRBD2 as a possible D gene (6 bases). The CDR3 is made up of 14 amino acids. Germline-derived CDR1 and CDR2 are MNHEY and SVGAGI. V was trimmed by 2 bases and J by 6 bases, leaving 12 bases between them.

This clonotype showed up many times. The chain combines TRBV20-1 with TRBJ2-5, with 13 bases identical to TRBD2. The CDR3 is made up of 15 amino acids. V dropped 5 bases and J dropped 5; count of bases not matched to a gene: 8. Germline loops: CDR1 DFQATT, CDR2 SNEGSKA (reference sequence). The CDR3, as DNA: TGCAGTGCTCACCCAACTAGCGGGAGGGGGGAGACCCAGTACTTC. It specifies CSAHPTSGRGETQYF.

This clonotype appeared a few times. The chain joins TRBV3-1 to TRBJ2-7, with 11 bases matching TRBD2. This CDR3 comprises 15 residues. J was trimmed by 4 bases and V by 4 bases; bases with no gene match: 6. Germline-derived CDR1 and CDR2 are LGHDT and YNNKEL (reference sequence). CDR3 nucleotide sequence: TGTGCCAGCAGCCGCGCGGGACTAGCGGAATACGAGCAGTACTTC. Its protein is CASSRAGLAEYEQYF.

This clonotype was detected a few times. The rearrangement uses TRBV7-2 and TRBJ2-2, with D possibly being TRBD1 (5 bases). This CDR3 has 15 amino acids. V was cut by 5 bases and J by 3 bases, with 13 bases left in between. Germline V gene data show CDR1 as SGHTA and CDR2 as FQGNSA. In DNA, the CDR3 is TGTGCCAGCAGCCCCAGGACATCGCACACCGGGGAGCTGTTTTTT. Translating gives CASSPRTSHTGELFF. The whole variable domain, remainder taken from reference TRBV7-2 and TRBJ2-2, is GAGVSQSPSNKVTEKGKDVELRCDPISGHTALYWYRQSLGQGLEFLIYFQGNSAPDKSGLPSDRFSAERTGGSVSTLTIQRTQQEDSAVYLCASSPRTSHTGELFFGEGSRLTVL.

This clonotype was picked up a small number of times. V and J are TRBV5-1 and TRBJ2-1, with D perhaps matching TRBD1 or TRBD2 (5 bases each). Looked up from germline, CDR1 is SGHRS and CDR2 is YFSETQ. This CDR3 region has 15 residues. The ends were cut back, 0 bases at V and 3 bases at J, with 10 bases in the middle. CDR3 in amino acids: CASSLGGPLYNEQFF. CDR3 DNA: TGCGCCAGCAGCTTGGGGGGACCTCTCTACAATGAGCAGTTCTTC.

Here the CDR3 reads CASSLDGSTPDTQYF. For the CDR3, the DNA is TGCGCCAGCAGCTTGGACGGGAGTACGCCAGATACGCAGTATTTT. The rearrangement joins TRBV5-1 to TRBJ2-3, with D tentatively TRBD2 (6 bases). The V and J ends lost 0 bases and 4 bases respectively, with 12 bases between them. The CDR3 is made up of 15 amino acids. Germline-derived CDR1 and CDR2 are SGHRS and YFSETQ.

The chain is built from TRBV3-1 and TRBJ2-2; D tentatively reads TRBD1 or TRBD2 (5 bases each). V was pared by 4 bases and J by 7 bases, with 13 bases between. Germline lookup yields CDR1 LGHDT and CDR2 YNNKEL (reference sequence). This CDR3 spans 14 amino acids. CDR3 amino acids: CASSRDPWGGELFF. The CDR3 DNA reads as TGTGCCAGCAGCCGGGACCCATGGGGCGGGGAGCTGTTTTTT.

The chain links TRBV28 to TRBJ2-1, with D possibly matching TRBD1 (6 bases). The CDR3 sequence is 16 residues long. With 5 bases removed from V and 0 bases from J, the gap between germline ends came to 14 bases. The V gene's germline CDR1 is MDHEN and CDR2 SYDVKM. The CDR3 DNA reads TGTGCCAGCAGTACCACAGGGTTTATCTCCTACAATGAGCAGTTCTTC. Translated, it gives CASSTTGFISYNEQFF. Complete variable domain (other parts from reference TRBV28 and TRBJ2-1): DVKVTQSSRYLVKRTGEKVFLECVQDMDHENMFWYRQDPGLGLRLIYFSYDVKMKEKGDIPEGYSVSREKKERFSLILESASTNQTSMYLCASSTTGFISYNEQFFGPGTRLTVL.

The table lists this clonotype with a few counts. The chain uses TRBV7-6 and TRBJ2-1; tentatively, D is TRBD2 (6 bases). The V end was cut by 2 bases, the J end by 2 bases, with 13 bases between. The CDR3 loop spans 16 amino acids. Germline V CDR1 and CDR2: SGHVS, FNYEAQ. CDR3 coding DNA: TGTGCCAGCAGCTTAACTAGCTGGCATACCTACAATGAGCAGTTCTTC. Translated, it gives CASSLTSWHTYNEQFF.

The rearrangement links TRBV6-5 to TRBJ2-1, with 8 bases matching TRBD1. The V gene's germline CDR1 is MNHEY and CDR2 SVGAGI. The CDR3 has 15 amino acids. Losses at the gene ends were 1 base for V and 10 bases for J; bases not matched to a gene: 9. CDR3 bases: TGTGCCAGCAGTTACTTCGCGGACAGGGCTCGCGAGCAGTTCTTC. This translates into CASSYFADRAREQFF.

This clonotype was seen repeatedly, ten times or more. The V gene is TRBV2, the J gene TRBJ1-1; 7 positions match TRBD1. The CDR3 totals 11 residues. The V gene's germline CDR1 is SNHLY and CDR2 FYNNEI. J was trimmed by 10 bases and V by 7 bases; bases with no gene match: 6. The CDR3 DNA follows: TGTGCCAGCAAATTAGGACAGGCAGCTTTCTTT. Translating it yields CASKLGQAAFF.

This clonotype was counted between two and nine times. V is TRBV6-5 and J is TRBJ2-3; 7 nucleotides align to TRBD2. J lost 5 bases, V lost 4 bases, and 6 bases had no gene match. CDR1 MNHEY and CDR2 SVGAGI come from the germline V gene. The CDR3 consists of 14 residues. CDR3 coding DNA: TGTGCCAGCAGTTTCGGGAGGTTGAGAGATACGCAGTATTTT. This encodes CASSFGRLRDTQYF.

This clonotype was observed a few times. CDR3 loop: CATRTGRQPQHF. CDR3 sequence (DNA): TGTGCCACCCGGACAGGACGCCAGCCCCAGCATTTT. J is TRBJ1-5 and V is TRBV10-3, with 7 bases matching TRBD1. CDR1 ENHRY and CDR2 SYGVKD come from the germline V gene. CDR3 length equals 12 residues. J was trimmed by 7 bases and V by 10 bases; bases with no gene match: 7.

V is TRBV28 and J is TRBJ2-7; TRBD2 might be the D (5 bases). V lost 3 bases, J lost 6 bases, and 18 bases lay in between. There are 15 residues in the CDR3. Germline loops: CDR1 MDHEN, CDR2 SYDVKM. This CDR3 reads CASSFWSSKGFEQYF. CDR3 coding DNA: TGTGCCAGCAGTTTCTGGTCTAGCAAAGGCTTCGAGCAGTACTTC.

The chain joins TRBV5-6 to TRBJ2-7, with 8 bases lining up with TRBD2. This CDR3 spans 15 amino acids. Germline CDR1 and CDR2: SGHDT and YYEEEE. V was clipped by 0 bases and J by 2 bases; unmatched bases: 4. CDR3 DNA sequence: TGTGCCAGCAGCTTGGGTGAGCGGGGGACCTACGAGCAGTACTTC. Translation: CASSLGERGTYEQYF.

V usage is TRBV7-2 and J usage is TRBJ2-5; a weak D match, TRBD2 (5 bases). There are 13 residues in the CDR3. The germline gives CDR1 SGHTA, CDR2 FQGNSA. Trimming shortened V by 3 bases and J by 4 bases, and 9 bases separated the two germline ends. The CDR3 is CASSFNRGETQYF. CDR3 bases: TGTGCCAGCAGCTTTAACCGGGGAGAGACCCAGTACTTC.